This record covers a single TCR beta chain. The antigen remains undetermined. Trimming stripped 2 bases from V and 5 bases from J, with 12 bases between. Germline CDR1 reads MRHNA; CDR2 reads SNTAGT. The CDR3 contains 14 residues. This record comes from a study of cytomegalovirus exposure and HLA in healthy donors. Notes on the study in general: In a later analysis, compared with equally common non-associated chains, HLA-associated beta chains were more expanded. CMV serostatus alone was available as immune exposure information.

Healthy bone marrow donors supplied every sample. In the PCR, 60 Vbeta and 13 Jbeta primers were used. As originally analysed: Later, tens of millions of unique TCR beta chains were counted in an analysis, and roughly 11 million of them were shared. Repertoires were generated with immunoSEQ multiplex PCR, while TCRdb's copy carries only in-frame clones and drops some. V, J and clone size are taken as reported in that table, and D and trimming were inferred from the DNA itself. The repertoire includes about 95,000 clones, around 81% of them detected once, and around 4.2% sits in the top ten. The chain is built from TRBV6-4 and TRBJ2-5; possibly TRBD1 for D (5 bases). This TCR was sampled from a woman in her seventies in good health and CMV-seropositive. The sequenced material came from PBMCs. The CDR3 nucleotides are TGTGCCAGCAGTGACGTTGACAGCTCCGAGACCCAGTACTTC. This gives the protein CASSDVDSSETQYF.